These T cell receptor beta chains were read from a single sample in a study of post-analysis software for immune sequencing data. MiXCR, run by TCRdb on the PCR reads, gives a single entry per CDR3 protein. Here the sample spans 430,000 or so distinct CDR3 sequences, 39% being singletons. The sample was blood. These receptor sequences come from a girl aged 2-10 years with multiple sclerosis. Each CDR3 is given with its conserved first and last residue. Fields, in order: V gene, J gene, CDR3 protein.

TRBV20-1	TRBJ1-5	CSARVFTGDPNQPQHF
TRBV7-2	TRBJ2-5	CASSLQGQRTQETQYF
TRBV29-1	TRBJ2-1	CSVFSGEDSESYNEQFF
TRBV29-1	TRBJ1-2	CSVEGAEDYTF
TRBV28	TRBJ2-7	CASSYPSGSFSYEQYF
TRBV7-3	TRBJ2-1	CASSLTLKGPYNGQFF
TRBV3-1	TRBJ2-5	CASTDNPGETQYF
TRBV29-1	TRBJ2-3	CSVGRLVTDTQYF
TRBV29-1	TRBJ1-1	CSVGGRITEAFF
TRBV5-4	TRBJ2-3	CASSPDGGAFSTDTQYF
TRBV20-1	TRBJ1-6	CSALGQGRGDSPLHF
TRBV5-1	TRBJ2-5	CASSLGSGTQETQYF
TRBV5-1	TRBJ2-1	CASSLVPIAVQGDEQFF
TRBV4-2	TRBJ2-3	CASSHITDTQYF
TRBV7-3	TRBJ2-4	CASSLKVLAGGQNIQYF
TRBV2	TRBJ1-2	CASSEGEGWILNGYTF
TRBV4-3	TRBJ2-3	CASSPRGGTRDTQYF
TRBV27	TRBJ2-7	CASSSLAASYEQYF
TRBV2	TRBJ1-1	CVSSAGQRIDLNTEAFF